These 22 T cell receptor beta chains were sequenced from one sample in a study of blood T cell repertoires in COVID-19. Only in-frame clones appear in the TCRdb table, and some are missing; sequencing was by immunoSEQ multiplex PCR. This table holds 95,000 to 150,000 clones, around four fifths found once. Sequenced input: peripheral blood. The receptors stem from a man older than 75 with active or convalescent COVID-19.

This clone was recorded a few times. The rearrangement joins TRBV4-3 to TRBJ1-2, with 9 bases aligning to TRBD1. V was pared by 4 bases and J by 5 bases, with 2 bases of the junction left unmatched. Germline CDR1 LGHNA, CDR2 YSLEER. The CDR3 loop spans 13 amino acids. CDR3 bases: TGCGCCAGCAGCCTCGGACAGGGGTATGGCTACACCTTC. Its protein product is CASSLGQGYGYTF.

This sequence joins TRBV5-4 and TRBJ2-7; 9 bases match TRBD1. Germline trimming cut 4 bases from V and 2 bases from J; bases unmatched to any gene: 7. The CDR3 runs 15 residues. Per the germline V gene, CDR1 is SGHNT and CDR2 is YYREEE (reference sequence). DNA of the CDR3: TGTGCCAGCAGCCCCTCGGGGACAGGGACCTACGAGCAGTACTTC. Translating it yields CASSPSGTGTYEQYF.

V is TRBV7-2 and J is TRBJ1-1, with D perhaps matching TRBD1 (6 bases). The V gene lost 2 bases and the J gene lost 2 bases, with 9 bases spanning the gap. CDR3 size: 14 residues. Germline V CDR1 and CDR2: SGHTA, FQGNSA. CDR3 protein: CASSLLGANTEAFF. CDR3 nucleotide sequence: TGTGCCAGCAGCTTACTGGGGGCTAACACTGAAGCTTTCTTT.

The chain has TRBV6-2 or TRBV6-3 and TRBJ2-3; 8 nucleotides agree with TRBD2. The CDR3 runs 16 residues. V lost 0 bases and J lost 1; bases outside the gene matches: 3. CDR1 and CDR2 from the germline V gene are MNHEY and SVGEGT. CDR3 residues: CASSYSALAGTDTQYF. The CDR3 nucleotides are TGTGCCAGCAGTTACTCCGCACTAGCGGGCACAGATACGCAGTATTTT.

This rearrangement joins TRBV6-2 or TRBV6-3 to TRBJ1-2; D gene unclear. The ends were cut back, 4 bases at V and 4 bases at J, with 4 bases in the middle. Germline V gene data show CDR1 as MNHEY and CDR2 as SVGEGT. This CDR3 contains 11 residues. The CDR3 sequence: CASSSSYGYTF. DNA for the CDR3: TGTGCCAGCAGTTCGAGCTATGGCTACACCTTC.

This clone was recorded a few times. The chain joins TRBV7-2 to TRBJ2-7; TRBD1 agrees at 7 bases. The V gene end was trimmed by 5 bases and the J gene end by 2 bases; junction bases not matched to a gene: 9. CDR3 length: 15 residues. Germline CDR1 and CDR2: SGHTA and FQGNSA. This CDR3 reads CASSLGQVGTYEQYF. As DNA, the CDR3 is TGTGCCAGCAGCCTCGGACAGGTAGGGACCTACGAGCAGTACTTC.

The genes are TRBV4-1 and TRBJ2-3; 8 bases are shared with TRBD2. The CDR3 length is 18 residues. The germline V gene encodes CDR1 MGHRA and CDR2 YSYEKL. V was pared by 0 bases and J by 2 bases, with 10 bases of the junction left unmatched. The CDR3 nucleotides read TGCGCCAGCAGCCAAGATCTCCGCAGCGGGGGTAACACAGATACGCAGTATTTT. Its protein is CASSQDLRSGGNTDTQYF.

In nucleotides, the CDR3 is TGTGCCTGGAGCCAGGGAGGAAACACTGAAGCTTTCTTT. Translation gives CAWSQGGNTEAFF. The chain combines TRBV30 with TRBJ1-1; tentative D call: TRBD1 (5 bases). Germline V lookup: CDR1 GTSNPN, CDR2 SVGIG (reference sequence). The CDR3 is 13 residues long. V was pared by 3 bases and J by 2 bases, with 10 bases between. Based on the CDR3 plus reference TRBV30 and TRBJ1-1, the full variable domain is SQTIHQWPATLVQPVGSPLSLECTVEGTSNPNLYWYRQAAGRGLQLLFYSVGIGQISSEVPQNLSASRPQDRQFILSSKKLLLSDSGFYLCAWSQGGNTEAFFGQGTRLTVV.

The chain employs TRBV5-1 and TRBJ2-5; 7 nucleotides align to TRBD1. From germline, CDR1 is SGHRS and CDR2 YFSETQ. V was clipped by 1 base and J by 5 bases; unmatched bases: 8. The CDR3 loop spans 15 amino acids. CDR3 loop: CASSLTGQLGETQYF. Here the CDR3 DNA reads TGCGCCAGCAGCTTGACGGGACAGTTGGGTGAGACCCAGTACTTC.

The rearrangement uses TRBV6-5 and TRBJ2-7, with 11 bases fitting TRBD2. CDR1 is MNHEY and CDR2 is SVGAGI in the germline V gene. J was trimmed by 6 bases and V by 5 bases; bases with no gene match: 6. This CDR3 comprises 14 residues. CDR3 protein: CASSLAGGPFEQYF. CDR3 in DNA: TGTGCCAGCAGTCTAGCGGGGGGCCCTTTCGAGCAGTACTTC.

This clone was counted only a few times. This chain links TRBV12-5 with TRBJ1-5; D is unresolved. V was cut by 3 bases and J by 5 bases, with 2 bases left in between. The CDR3 loop spans 11 amino acids. The V gene's germline CDR1 is LGHNT and CDR2 FRNRAP. The CDR3 spells CASGFYQPQHF. The CDR3 bases are TGTGCTAGTGGTTTCTATCAGCCCCAGCATTTT.

The chain carries TRBV5-6 and TRBJ1-5; D is undetermined. Trimming left V 0 bases short and J 5 bases short, with 12 bases between. This CDR3 spans 15 amino acids. Germline assignment: CDR1 SGHDT and CDR2 YYEEEE. CDR3 amino acids: CASSLGSGGYQPQHF. The CDR3 coding sequence is TGTGCCAGCAGCTTGGGAAGCGGTGGCTATCAGCCCCAGCATTTT.

This rearrangement joins TRBV7-3 to TRBJ2-1, with 8 bases that match TRBD2. This CDR3 region has 14 residues. Trimming took 4 bases from V and 8 from J; bases not matched to a gene: 7. Germline CDR1 reads SGHTA; CDR2 reads FQGTGA. CDR3 sequence (DNA): TGTGCCAGCAGCTCCCCGGGGGGGTACGATGAGCAGTTCTTC. Protein product: CASSSPGGYDEQFF.

This rearrangement joins TRBV5-6 to TRBJ1-5; a possible D gene is TRBD1 (5 bases). Per the germline V gene, CDR1 is SGHDT and CDR2 is YYEEEE. V lost 4 bases and J lost 2, with 16 bases in between. The length of the CDR3 is 16 residues. In DNA, the CDR3 is TGTGCCAGCAGCCGGCAAGGGGTTTTTGGCAATCAGCCCCAGCATTTT. This codes for CASSRQGVFGNQPQHF.

CDR3 in amino acids: CASSLQQGKGTDTQYF. The CDR3 region has the DNA TGTGCCAGCAGTCTACAACAGGGTAAAGGAACAGATACGCAGTATTTT. The rearrangement links TRBV27 to TRBJ2-3, with TRBD1 as a possible D gene (6 bases). Germline V gives CDR1 MNHEY, CDR2 SMNVEV (reference sequence). This CDR3 is 16 amino acids long. The V end was cut by 5 bases, the J end by 3 bases, with 18 bases between.

This chain uses TRBV11-2 with TRBJ1-1; D gene uncertain. The ends were cut back, 2 bases at V and 0 bases at J, with 7 bases in the middle. Germline CDR1 reads SGHAT; CDR2 reads FQNNGV. CDR3 length: 14 amino acids. CDR3 region: CASSLSYMNTEAFF. In DNA form, the CDR3 reads TGTGCCAGCAGCTTAAGCTATATGAACACTGAAGCTTTCTTT.

This rearrangement joins TRBV6-2 or TRBV6-3 to TRBJ1-5, with D perhaps matching TRBD1 (5 bases). The CDR3 loop spans 14 amino acids. Germline V gene sequence: CDR1 MNHEY, CDR2 SVGEGT. Trimming stripped 0 bases from V and 5 bases from J, with 8 bases between. The CDR3 nucleotides read TGTGCCAGCAGTTACTCAGACAGTCATCAGCCCCAGCATTTT. It is translated as CASSYSDSHQPQHF.

The chain carries TRBV19 and TRBJ2-3; a possible D gene is TRBD1 (7 bases). Trimming took off 0 bases at V and 4 bases at J, with 11 bases between the two ends. This CDR3 is built from 15 residues. Germline V gene sequence: CDR1 LNHDA, CDR2 SQIVND (reference sequence). The CDR3 bases are TGTGCCAGTAGTATAGATCAGGGGGGCCCAGATACGCAGTATTTT. This translates into CASSIDQGGPDTQYF.

The chain employs TRBV30 and TRBJ2-7, with TRBD1 as a possible D gene (6 bases). CDR3 length equals 12 residues. Per the germline V gene, CDR1 is GTSNPN and CDR2 is SVGIG (reference sequence). The V end was cut by 0 bases, the J end by 5 bases, with 8 bases between. The CDR3 nucleotides are TGTGCCTGGAGTGTACAGGGAGACGAGCAGTACTTC. It yields the protein CAWSVQGDEQYF.

The CDR3 DNA reads TGTGCCAGCCTCCGGGGGGACAGGGGGCTCTACGAGCAGTACTTC. Its translation: CASLRGDRGLYEQYF. This chain links TRBV28 with TRBJ2-7, with 12 positions matching TRBD1. The junction had 8 bases not matched to a gene; V was cut back by 8 bases and J by 3 bases. Germline CDR1 and CDR2: MDHEN and SYDVKM. The CDR3 has 15 residues. Supplemented by reference TRBV28 and TRBJ2-7, the full variable domain reads DVKVTQSSRYLVKRTGEKVFLECVQDMDHENMFWYRQDPGLGLRLIYFSYDVKMKEKGDIPEGYSVSREKKERFSLILESASTNQTSMYLCASLRGDRGLYEQYFGPGTRLTVT.

The chain is built from TRBV12-3 or TRBV12-4 and TRBJ1-2, with 7 bases lining up with TRBD1. The CDR3 contains 13 residues. After removal of 5 bases from V and 4 bases from J, the junction contained 4 bases not matched to a gene. The chain's CDR3 is CASSRQGGYGYTF. The CDR3 bases are TGTGCCAGCAGTCGACAGGGCGGCTATGGCTACACCTTC.

The chain couples TRBV7-3 to TRBJ2-2, with 7 positions matching TRBD1. Germline V CDR1 and CDR2: SGHTA, FQGTGA. J lost 1 base, V lost 0 bases, and 5 bases had no gene match. This CDR3 is 17 amino acids long. The CDR3 nucleotides read TGTGCCAGCAGCTTAACAAGACAGGGAAAGAACACCGGGGAGCTGTTTTTT. Its translation is CASSLTRQGKNTGELFF.